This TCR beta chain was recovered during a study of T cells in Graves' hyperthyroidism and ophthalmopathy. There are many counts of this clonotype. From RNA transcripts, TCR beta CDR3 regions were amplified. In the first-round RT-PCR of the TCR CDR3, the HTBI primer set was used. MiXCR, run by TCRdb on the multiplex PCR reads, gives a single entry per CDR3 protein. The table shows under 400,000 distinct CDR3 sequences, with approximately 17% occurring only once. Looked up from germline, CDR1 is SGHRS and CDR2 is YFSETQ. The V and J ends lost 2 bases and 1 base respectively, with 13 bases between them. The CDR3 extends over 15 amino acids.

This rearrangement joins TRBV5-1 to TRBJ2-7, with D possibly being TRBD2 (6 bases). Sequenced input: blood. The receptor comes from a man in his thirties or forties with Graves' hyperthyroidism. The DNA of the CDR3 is TGCGCCAGCAGCTTAGCGGGCCGAGTTTCCTACGAGCAGTACTTC. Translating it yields CASSLAGRVSYEQYF.